One sample yielded the 6 T cell receptor beta chains listed below, sequenced in a study of blood T cell repertoires in COVID-19. The repertoire was sequenced with immunoSEQ multiplex PCR; TCRdb's copy has only in-frame clones and lacks some. The sample contains 250,000 to 300,000 clones, 70% to 90% of which appear only once. The sequenced material came from PBMCs or T cells enriched from blood (not recorded which). These receptors all come from a woman in her 50s who had been exposed to COVID-19.

The gene calls are TRBV2 and TRBJ1-2, with TRBD1 matching 8 bases. This CDR3 has 15 residues. The V gene's germline CDR1 is SNHLY and CDR2 FYNNEI. Trimming removed 5 bases from V and 4 bases from J; junction bases left unmatched: 9. CDR3 in amino acids: CASSRQGALAYGYTF. The CDR3 nucleotides are TGTGCCAGCAGTCGCCAGGGGGCGCTGGCCTATGGCTACACCTTC.

This chain connects TRBV19 to TRBJ1-6; possibly TRBD1 for D (6 bases). Trimming removed 4 bases at V and 3 bases at J, with 19 bases between. CDR1 LNHDA and CDR2 SQIVND come from the germline V gene (reference sequence). The CDR3 length is 18 residues. As DNA, the CDR3 is TGTGCCAGTAGTAGGGAGTCAGGGGATGCAGACTATAATTCACCCCTCCACTTT. Its protein product is CASSRESGDADYNSPLHF.

The J gene is TRBJ2-7, the V gene TRBV5-5; possibly TRBD2 for D (5 bases). Trimming took off 4 bases at V and 0 bases at J, with 17 bases between the two ends. In germline, CDR1 is SGHKS, CDR2 YYEKEE (reference sequence). CDR3 length: 16 residues. The CDR3 bases are TGTGCCAGCAGCCACCTACTAGGAAGGTTCTCCTACGAGCAGTACTTC. It specifies CASSHLLGRFSYEQYF.

As concerns this clone: Other DNA sequences in this specimen translate into the identical CDR3. This chain links TRBV29-1 with TRBJ1-1; tentative D call: TRBD1 (5 bases). Trimming removed 3 bases at V and 7 bases at J, with 9 bases between. The CDR3 has 11 residues. The germline gives CDR1 SQVTM, CDR2 ANQGSEA. CDR3 in DNA: TGCAGCGTTGATCTGCAGGGTGAAGCTTTCTTT. It yields the protein CSVDLQGEAFF.

This rearrangement joins TRBV7-8 to TRBJ2-1; no definite D call. V was cut by 5 bases and J by 6 bases, with 5 bases left in between. This CDR3 comprises 11 residues. CDR1 and CDR2 from the germline V gene are SGHVS and FQNEAQ. The CDR3 reads CASSPSNEQFF. The CDR3 DNA reads as TGTGCCAGCAGCCCTAGCAATGAGCAGTTCTTC.

In nucleotides, the CDR3 is TGTGCCAGCAGCTTGACAGGGGCCACTGAAGCTTTCTTT. It translates to CASSLTGATEAFF. The chain combines TRBV5-5 with TRBJ1-1; 7 bases match TRBD1. The CDR3 is 13 residues long. Trimming removed 1 base from V and 4 bases from J; junction bases left unmatched: 1. Germline lookup yields CDR1 SGHKS and CDR2 YYEKEE (reference sequence).